Presented here are 32 T cell receptor beta chains from one specimen sequenced in a study of beta chain features in type 1 diabetes. Expressed TCRB transcripts were sequenced because the entire RNA isolate underwent reverse transcription. Here immunoSEQ multiplex PCR was the method, and the copy in TCRdb shows in-frame clones only, minus some. Of 95,000 to 150,000 clones in the sample, around 17% were seen once. Their target antigens are unknown. Overall study results and limits: A moderate, significant TCRB CDR3 shortening appeared in type 1 diabetes across four CD4+ subsets.

The sequencing sample was made of central memory CD4+ T cells from blood. These receptor sequences come from a man aged 30 to 45 with type 1 diabetes.

This clone was seen at least ten times. J is TRBJ2-5 and V is TRBV6-6; no clear D. Trimming took 5 bases from V and 7 from J, leaving 8 bases between them. Germline-derived CDR1 and CDR2 are MNHNY and SVGAGI (reference sequence). The CDR3 is 11 amino acids. Here the CDR3 DNA reads TGTGCCAGCAGTGTCAAAGGGACCCAGTACTTC. Protein: CASSVKGTQYF.

This clone has ten or more counts. This chain connects TRBV5-1 to TRBJ2-3; 8 bases align to TRBD1. The CDR3 spans 14 residues. Trimming took 1 base from V and 5 from J; bases not matched to a gene: 3. Germline V gene data show CDR1 as SGHRS and CDR2 as YFSETQ. CDR3 residues: CASSLQGAGDTQYF. The DNA of the CDR3 is TGCGCCAGCAGCTTGCAGGGGGCCGGAGATACGCAGTATTTT.

This clone came up many times. The V call is TRBV4-3, the J call TRBJ2-2; D ambiguous. The length of the CDR3 is 18 residues. Trimming shortened V by 4 bases and J by 0 bases, and 18 bases separated the two germline ends. CDR1 and CDR2 from the germline V gene are LGHNA and YSLEER. In DNA, the CDR3 is TGCGCCAGCAGCCCGAATTCTCCAGCTACTACGAACACCGGGGAGCTGTTTTTT. Translation: CASSPNSPATTNTGELFF.

The chain employs TRBV7-9 and TRBJ2-3; 10 positions agree with TRBD2. Trimming at V came to 5 bases and at J to 2 bases, leaving 7 bases not matched to a gene. CDR1 is SEHNR, CDR2 FQNEAQ, per germline (reference sequence). CDR3 length: 16 residues. In nucleotides, the CDR3 is TGTGCCAGCAGCCGCGGACTAGCGGCTAACACAGATACGCAGTATTTT. It translates to CASSRGLAANTDTQYF.

This chain joins TRBV23-1 and TRBJ2-7, with D uncertain. TRBV23-1 carries the ORF label, with uncertain function. The CDR3 is made up of 12 amino acids. V was trimmed by 3 bases and J by 2 bases, leaving 5 bases between them. The CDR3 sequence is CASSHGAYEQYF. The CDR3 DNA reads as TGCGCCAGCAGTCATGGGGCCTACGAGCAGTACTTC.

The chain is built from TRBV7-9 and TRBJ1-5; no definite D call. The germline gives CDR1 SEHNR, CDR2 FQNEAQ (reference sequence). Trimming took 3 bases from V and 5 from J, leaving 14 bases between them. The CDR3 has 15 residues. This CDR3 reads CASSFSTEDHQPQHF. The CDR3 DNA is TGTGCCAGCAGCTTCTCGACGGAGGATCATCAGCCCCAGCATTTT.

Turning to this clone: A single base is all that separates this from a far larger clone, so a read error is likely. The rearrangement uses TRBV30 and TRBJ2-3, with a weak D call TRBD2 (6 bases). Looked up from germline, CDR1 is GTSNPN and CDR2 is SVGIG (reference sequence). The CDR3 is 17 amino acids. In DNA form, the CDR3 reads TGTGCCTTGAGTGTAGCGGCCCGCTTAACTAGCACAGATACGCAGTATTTT. It yields the protein CALSVAARLTSTDTQYF.

The genes are TRBV7-2 and TRBJ1-5; no firm D call. V lost 1 base to trimming and J lost 7 bases, with 11 bases between them. Germline V lookup: CDR1 SGHTA, CDR2 FQGNSA. This CDR3 has 14 amino acids. The CDR3 here is CASSLGSPGQPQHF. CDR3 bases: TGTGCCAGCAGCTTAGGGTCTCCAGGCCAGCCCCAGCATTTT.

V usage is TRBV7-2 and J usage is TRBJ1-4, with a tentative D call TRBD1 (6 bases). V shed 1 base and J shed 7 bases, with 10 bases lying between them. Germline CDR1 reads SGHTA; CDR2 reads FQGNSA. This CDR3 has 14 amino acids. CDR3 loop: CASSLGGGTEKLFF. In DNA form, the CDR3 reads TGTGCCAGCAGCTTAGGAGGGGGAACTGAAAAACTGTTTTTT.

This clone was detected a few times. The chain carries TRBV7-2 and TRBJ2-7; 7 bases map to TRBD1. Germline V lookup: CDR1 SGHTA, CDR2 FQGNSA. The CDR3 has 15 residues. J lost 0 bases, V lost 3 bases, and 5 bases had no gene match. CDR3 bases: TGTGCCAGCAGCTTGGGACAGCCCAGCTCCTACGAGCAGTACTTC. Its protein product is CASSLGQPSSYEQYF.

This clone has a handful of counts. V gene TRBV2 combines with J gene TRBJ2-5; 10 bases are a match to TRBD1. Germline V gene lookup returns CDR1 SNHLY and CDR2 FYNNEI. The CDR3 contains 12 residues. V lost 6 bases to trimming and J lost 5 bases; unmatched junction nucleotides: 0. The CDR3 DNA reads TGTGCCAGCAGGGACAGGGGGGAGACCCAGTACTTC. Translating it yields CASRDRGETQYF.

This clone was seen repeatedly, ten times or more. The chain couples TRBV5-4 to TRBJ2-1; no clear D gene. Germline lookup yields CDR1 SGHNT and CDR2 YYREEE (reference sequence). The CDR3 has 13 amino acids. Trimming shortened V by 0 bases and J by 6 bases, and 7 bases separated the two germline ends. This CDR3 is CASSLVPSNEQFF. CDR3 sequence (DNA): TGTGCCAGCAGCTTGGTCCCGAGCAATGAGCAGTTCTTC.

The chain combines TRBV2 with TRBJ2-7; a weak D match, TRBD2 (6 bases). CDR3 length equals 14 residues. V dropped 6 bases and J dropped 5 bases, with 17 bases sitting between them. Germline V CDR1 and CDR2: SNHLY, FYNNEI. As DNA, the CDR3 is TGTGCCAGCAGCGTGGACGGGGGACGCCACGAGCAGTACTTC. Translating it yields CASSVDGGRHEQYF. The whole variable domain, remainder taken from reference TRBV2 and TRBJ2-7, is EPEVTQTPSHQVTQMGQEVILRCVPISNHLYFYWYRQILGQKVEFLVSFYNNEISEKSEIFDDQFSVERPDGSNFTLKIRSTKLEDSAMYFCASSVDGGRHEQYFGPGTRLTVT.

This chain uses TRBV5-6 with TRBJ2-7; either TRBD1 or TRBD2 may fit D (6 bases each). The CDR3 is 15 amino acids. V lost 7 bases to trimming and J lost 8 bases, with 25 bases between them. Germline V gene sequence: CDR1 SGHDT, CDR2 YYEEEE. The CDR3 reads CASGSTGQGLLKQYF. In DNA, the CDR3 is TGTGCCAGCGGTTCTACAGGGCAGGGACTTCTGAAGCAGTACTTC. Full variable domain (remainder filled in from reference TRBV5-6 and TRBJ2-7): DAGVTQSPTHLIKTRGQQVTLRCSPKSGHDTVSWYQQALGQGPQFIFQYYEEEERQRGNFPDRFSGHQFPNYSSELNVNALLLGDSALYLCASGSTGQGLLKQYFGPGTRLTVT.

This clone showed up just a few times. The J gene is TRBJ1-6, the V gene TRBV6-6; 9 positions agree with TRBD1. The length of the CDR3 is 16 residues. Germline assignment: CDR1 MNHNY and CDR2 SVGAGI (reference sequence). The V gene end was trimmed by 4 bases and the J gene end by 4 bases; junction bases not matched to a gene: 5. The CDR3 DNA is TGTGCCAGCAGTTCCCCGACAGGGGGGTATAATTCACCCCTCCACTTT. Its translation: CASSSPTGGYNSPLHF.

V usage is TRBV19 and J usage is TRBJ2-1; 7 nucleotides agree with TRBD2. V shed 7 bases and J 3 bases; nucleotides not matched to a gene: 9. The length of the CDR3 is 15 residues. CDR1 is LNHDA, CDR2 SQIVND, per germline (reference sequence). The CDR3 spells CASMRGERDYNEQFF. CDR3 in DNA: TGTGCCAGTATGCGGGGCGAGCGGGACTACAATGAGCAGTTCTTC.

This clone was seen only a few times. The V call is TRBV30, the J call TRBJ1-2; the match to TRBD1 covers 8 bases. The CDR3 contains 14 residues. The J segment lost 5 bases and the V segment lost 4 bases, leaving 9 bases of the junction unmatched. Germline V gives CDR1 GTSNPN, CDR2 SVGIG (reference sequence). CDR3 sequence reads: CAWNIQGARYGYTF. The CDR3 bases are TGTGCCTGGAACATTCAGGGGGCTAGGTATGGCTACACCTTC.

This clone came up a few times. The genes are TRBV21-1 and TRBJ1-5; the DNA was not used to check the table's D call, TRBD1. TRBV21-1 is tagged as a pseudogene. The CDR3 extends over 14 amino acids. This CDR3 reads CASSKTRANQPQHF. The CDR3 bases are TGTGCCAGCAGCAAAACCAGGGCGAATCAGCCCCAGCATTTT.

In its sample, this clone was seen a few times. The chain combines TRBV29-1 with TRBJ2-2, with D perhaps given as TRBD1 or TRBD2 (5 bases each). The V end was cut by 7 bases, the J end by 1 base, with 13 bases between. CDR1 and CDR2 (germline): SQVTM, ANQGSEA. This CDR3 region has 14 residues. The CDR3 is CSARDGENTGELFF. The CDR3 coding sequence is TGCAGCGCCCGGGACGGCGAGAACACCGGGGAGCTGTTTTTT.

This clone was detected ten times or more. The chain uses TRBV6-1 and TRBJ2-7, with TRBD1 matching over 9 bases. The CDR3 is 14 residues long. Germline values: CDR1 MNHNS, CDR2 SASEGT. With 11 bases clipped from V and 1 base from J, the junction kept 9 bases outside the gene matches. CDR3 nucleotides: TGTGCCTCCTTCTCGGGACAGGGATCCTACGAGCAGTACTTC. This gives the protein CASFSGQGSYEQYF.

The rearrangement joins TRBV9 to TRBJ2-2; D gene uncertain. CDR1 is SGDLS, CDR2 YYNGEE, per germline. The CDR3 covers 12 residues. Trimming removed 2 bases from V and 7 bases from J, with 6 bases in between. CDR3 sequence reads: CASSVGYGELFF. The DNA of the CDR3 is TGTGCCAGCAGCGTGGGGTACGGGGAGCTGTTTTTT. Full variable domain (outside the CDR3, taken from reference TRBV9 and TRBJ2-2): DSGVTQTPKHLITATGQRVTLRCSPRSGDLSVYWYQQSLDQGLQFLIQYYNGEERAKGNILERFSAQQFPDLHSELNLSSLELGDSALYFCASSVGYGELFFGEGSRLTVL.

This chain connects TRBV13 to TRBJ2-7, with 9 bases matching TRBD1. The CDR3 sequence is 15 residues long. Germline V gene lookup returns CDR1 PRHDT and CDR2 FYEKMQ (reference sequence). V shed 2 bases and J 7 bases; nucleotides not matched to a gene: 9. This CDR3 reads CASSLNGDRATEQYF. For the CDR3, the DNA is TGTGCCAGCAGCTTAAACGGGGACAGGGCGACGGAGCAGTACTTC.

The chain links TRBV6-5 to TRBJ1-3, with a weak D call TRBD1 (5 bases). CDR3 size: 13 residues. V was pared by 6 bases and J by 4 bases, with 10 bases between. Germline CDR1 and CDR2: MNHEY and SVGAGI. Written as DNA, the CDR3 is TGTGCCAGCAGCCAAGGGACCGGAAACACCATATATTTT. Translated, it gives CASSQGTGNTIYF.

The chain links TRBV19 to TRBJ2-1; D ambiguous. Per the germline V gene, CDR1 is LNHDA and CDR2 is SQIVND (reference sequence). V was clipped by 6 bases and J by 6 bases, with 6 bases between them. The CDR3 has 11 amino acids. The CDR3 DNA is TGTGCCAGTAGCTTCCTCAATGAGCAGTTCTTC. It encodes CASSFLNEQFF. The variable domain in full, completed from reference TRBV19 and TRBJ2-1, reads DGGITQSPKYLFRKEGQNVTLSCEQNLNHDAMYWYRQDPGQGLRLIYYSQIVNDFQKGDIAEGYSVSREKKESFPLTVTSAQKNPTAFYLCASSFLNEQFFGPGTRLTVL.

The table lists this clone with a few counts. The chain is built from TRBV25-1 and TRBJ2-5; D could derive from TRBD1 or TRBD2 (5 bases each). Germline CDR1 reads MGHDK; CDR2 reads SYGVNS. This CDR3 spans 12 amino acids. Trimming removed 3 bases at V and 9 bases at J, with 11 bases between. CDR3 loop: CASSDHRGAQYF. CDR3 nucleotides: TGTGCCAGCAGTGACCACAGAGGGGCCCAGTACTTC.

This chain connects TRBV15 to TRBJ2-1, with D tentatively TRBD1 or TRBD2 (5 bases each). From germline, CDR1 is LNHNV and CDR2 YYDKDF (reference sequence). This CDR3 region has 15 residues. V lost 1 base to trimming and J lost 8 bases, with 15 bases between them. The CDR3 sequence is CATSRVRDQLDEQFF. CDR3 sequence (DNA): TGTGCCACCAGCAGAGTCCGGGACCAGCTCGATGAGCAGTTCTTC.

The table lists this clone with a few counts. This chain joins TRBV29-1 and TRBJ2-3; 10 nucleotides match TRBD2. CDR1 and CDR2 (germline): SQVTM, ANQGSEA. Trimming took 4 bases from V and 2 from J; bases not matched to a gene: 6. The CDR3 is made up of 15 amino acids. The CDR3 DNA sequence: TGCAGCGTTGGTCGTAGCGGGGGGCCCACAGATACGCAGTATTTT. It encodes CSVGRSGGPTDTQYF.

In DNA form, the CDR3 reads TGTGCCAGCCAAACGAGAGACAGCATTTACGAGCAGTACTTC. It translates to CASQTRDSIYEQYF. The rearrangement uses TRBV6-6 and TRBJ2-7; maybe TRBD1 (5 bases). Germline assignment: CDR1 MNHNY and CDR2 SVGAGI (reference sequence). Deletions cut 8 bases from V and 4 bases from J, with 18 bases between. There are 14 residues in the CDR3.

This rearrangement joins TRBV7-2 to TRBJ2-1; 8 bases line up with TRBD2. The CDR3 is made up of 15 amino acids. V was clipped by 7 bases and J by 8 bases; unmatched bases: 13. Germline V gives CDR1 SGHTA, CDR2 FQGNSA. The CDR3 sequence: CASTPGGSGADEQFF. The CDR3 bases are TGTGCCAGCACCCCCGGGGGTAGCGGGGCTGATGAGCAGTTCTTC.

Only a few counts were recorded for this clone. For the CDR3, the DNA is TGTGCCACCTCGGGGCTAGCGGGGCTTCCTGGGACGCAGTATTTT. Translating it yields CATSGLAGLPGTQYF. The rearrangement uses TRBV6-5 and TRBJ2-3; 9 bases map to TRBD2. After removal of 10 bases from V and 9 bases from J, the junction contained 17 bases not matched to a gene. CDR3 length: 15 amino acids. Germline CDR1 MNHEY, CDR2 SVGAGI.

The chain is built from TRBV4-1 and TRBJ2-7; TRBD1 matches at 9 bases. After removal of 2 bases from V and 6 bases from J, the junction contained 5 bases not matched to a gene. The CDR3 contains 14 residues. Per germline, CDR1 MGHRA and CDR2 YSYEKL. This CDR3 is CASSQTGGVGEQYF. The CDR3 DNA is TGCGCCAGCAGCCAAACAGGGGGCGTGGGCGAGCAGTACTTC.

The chain is built from TRBV16 and TRBJ2-3, with D perhaps assigned TRBD1 or TRBD2 (5 bases each). V gave up 2 bases and J gave up 1 base, with 13 bases separating them. CDR3 length: 16 residues. In germline, CDR1 is KGHSY, CDR2 FQNENV. The CDR3 is CASSQTPRGGTDTQYF. In DNA, the CDR3 is TGTGCCAGCAGCCAAACCCCAAGGGGAGGCACAGATACGCAGTATTTT.